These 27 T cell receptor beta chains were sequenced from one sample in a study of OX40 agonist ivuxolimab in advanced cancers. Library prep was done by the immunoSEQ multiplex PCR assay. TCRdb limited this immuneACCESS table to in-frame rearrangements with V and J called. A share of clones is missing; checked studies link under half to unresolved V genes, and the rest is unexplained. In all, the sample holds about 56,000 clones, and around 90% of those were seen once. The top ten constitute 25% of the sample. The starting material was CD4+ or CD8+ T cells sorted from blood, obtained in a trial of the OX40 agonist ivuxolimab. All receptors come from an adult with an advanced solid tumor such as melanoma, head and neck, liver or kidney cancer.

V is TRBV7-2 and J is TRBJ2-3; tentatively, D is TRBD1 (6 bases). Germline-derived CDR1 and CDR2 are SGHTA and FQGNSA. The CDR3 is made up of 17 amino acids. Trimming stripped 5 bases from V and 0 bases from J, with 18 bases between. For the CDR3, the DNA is TGTGCCAGCAGCCCCCCGTGGGGGCTACTTAGCACAGATACGCAGTATTTT. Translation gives CASSPPWGLLSTDTQYF.

This chain's CDR3 is CASSTGTGYTDTQYF. CDR3 in DNA: TGTGCCAGCAGCACCGGGACAGGGTACACAGATACGCAGTATTTT. The chain couples TRBV7-8 to TRBJ2-3, with TRBD1 identical over 9 bases. This CDR3 region has 15 residues. The junction had 5 bases not matched to a gene; V was cut back by 5 bases and J by 2 bases. Germline assignment: CDR1 SGHVS and CDR2 FQNEAQ.

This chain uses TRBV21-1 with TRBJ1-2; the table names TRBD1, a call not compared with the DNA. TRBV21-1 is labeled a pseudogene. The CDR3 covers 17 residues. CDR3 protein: CASSKGKHRVKNYGYTF. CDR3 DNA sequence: TGTGCCAGCAGCAAAGGGAAGCACAGGGTTAAGAACTATGGCTACACCTTC.

CDR3 sequence: CASSPTGGAWDTQYF. The DNA of the CDR3 is TGTGCCAGCAGTCCCACGGGGGGGGCGTGGGATACGCAGTATTTT. The chain is built from TRBV28 and TRBJ2-3, with 8 bases fitting TRBD2. The CDR3 is 15 amino acids. Germline CDR1 MDHEN, CDR2 SYDVKM. The J segment lost 6 bases and the V segment lost 5 bases, leaving 10 bases of the junction unmatched.

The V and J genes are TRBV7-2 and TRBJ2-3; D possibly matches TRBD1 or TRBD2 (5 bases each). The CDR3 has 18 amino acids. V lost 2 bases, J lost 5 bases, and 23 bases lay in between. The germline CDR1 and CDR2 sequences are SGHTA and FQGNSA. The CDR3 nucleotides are TGTGCCAGCAGCTTATATGGGGCAGGAACCGACTATCGAGATACGCAGTATTTT. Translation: CASSLYGAGTDYRDTQYF.

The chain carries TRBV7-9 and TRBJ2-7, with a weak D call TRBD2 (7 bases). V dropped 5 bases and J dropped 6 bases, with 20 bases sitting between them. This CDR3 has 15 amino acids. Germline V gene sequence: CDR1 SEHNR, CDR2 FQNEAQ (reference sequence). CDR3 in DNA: TGTGCCAGCAGCCGCCCGGGGGCGGGAGATGTCGAGCAGTACTTC. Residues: CASSRPGAGDVEQYF.

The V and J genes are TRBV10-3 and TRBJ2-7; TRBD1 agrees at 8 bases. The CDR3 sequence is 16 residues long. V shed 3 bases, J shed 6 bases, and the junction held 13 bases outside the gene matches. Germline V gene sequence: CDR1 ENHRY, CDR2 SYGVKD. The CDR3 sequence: CAISDSDRGRLLEQYF. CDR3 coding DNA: TGTGCCATCAGTGACTCCGACAGGGGACGGCTTCTCGAGCAGTACTTC.

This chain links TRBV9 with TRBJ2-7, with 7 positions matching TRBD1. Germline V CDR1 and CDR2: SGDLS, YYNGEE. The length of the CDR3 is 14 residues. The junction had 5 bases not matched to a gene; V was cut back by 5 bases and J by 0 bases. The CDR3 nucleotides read TGTGCCAGCAGTCCACAGGGGAGCTCCTACGAGCAGTACTTC. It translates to CASSPQGSSYEQYF.

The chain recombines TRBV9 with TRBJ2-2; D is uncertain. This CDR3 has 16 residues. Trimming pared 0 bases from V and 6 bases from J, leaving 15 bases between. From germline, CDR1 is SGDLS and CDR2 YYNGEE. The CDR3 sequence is CASSVVSRPPAGELFF. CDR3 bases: TGTGCCAGCAGCGTAGTATCGCGACCCCCCGCCGGGGAGCTGTTTTTT.

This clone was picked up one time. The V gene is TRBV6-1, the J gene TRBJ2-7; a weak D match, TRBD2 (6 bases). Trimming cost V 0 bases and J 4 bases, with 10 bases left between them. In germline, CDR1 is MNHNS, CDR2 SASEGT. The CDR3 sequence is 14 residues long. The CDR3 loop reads CASSEARAGYEQYF. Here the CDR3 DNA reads TGTGCCAGCAGTGAAGCTCGGGCGGGATACGAGCAGTACTTC.

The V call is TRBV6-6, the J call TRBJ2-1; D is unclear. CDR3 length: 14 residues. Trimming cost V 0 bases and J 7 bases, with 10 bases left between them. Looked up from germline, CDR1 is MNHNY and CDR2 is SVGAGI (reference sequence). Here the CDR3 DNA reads TGTGCCAGCAGTTACTCGCGAATTGGGAATGAGCAGTTCTTC. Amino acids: CASSYSRIGNEQFF.

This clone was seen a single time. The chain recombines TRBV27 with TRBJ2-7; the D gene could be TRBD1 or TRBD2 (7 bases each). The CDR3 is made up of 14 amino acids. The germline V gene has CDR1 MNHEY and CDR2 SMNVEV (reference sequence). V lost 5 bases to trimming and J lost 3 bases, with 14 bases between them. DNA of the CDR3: TGTGCCAGCAGTCACAGGGGCGGGAGCTACGAGCAGTACTTC. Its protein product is CASSHRGGSYEQYF.

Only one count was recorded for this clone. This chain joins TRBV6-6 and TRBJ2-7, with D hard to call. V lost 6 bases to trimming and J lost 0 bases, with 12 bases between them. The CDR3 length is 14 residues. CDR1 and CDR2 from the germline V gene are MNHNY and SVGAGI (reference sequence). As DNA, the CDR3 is TGTGCCAGCAGCGACGTTGAGCCCTCCTACGAGCAGTACTTC. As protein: CASSDVEPSYEQYF.

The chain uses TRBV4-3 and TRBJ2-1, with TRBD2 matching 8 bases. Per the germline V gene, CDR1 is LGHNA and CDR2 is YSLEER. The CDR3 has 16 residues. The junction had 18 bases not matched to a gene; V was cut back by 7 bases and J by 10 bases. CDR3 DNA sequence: TGCGCCAGCACCCCCAGGGCGGGAGGTTCCCCGAGAGAGCAGTTCTTC. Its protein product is CASTPRAGGSPREQFF.

CDR3 coding DNA: TGTGCCAGCTCAACCGGACTAGCGGAGAACCAAGAGACCCAGTACTTC. Translating it yields CASSTGLAENQETQYF. The chain has TRBV18 and TRBJ2-5, with 10 positions matching TRBD2. The CDR3 extends over 16 amino acids. Germline V CDR1 and CDR2: KGHSH, LQKENI. The V segment lost 5 bases and the J segment 0 bases; nucleotides outside the gene matches: 6.

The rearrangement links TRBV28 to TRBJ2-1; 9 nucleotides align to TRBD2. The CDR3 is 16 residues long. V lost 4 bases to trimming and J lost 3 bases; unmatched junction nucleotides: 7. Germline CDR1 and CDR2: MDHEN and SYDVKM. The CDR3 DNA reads TGTGCCAGCAGTTCCTTAGCGGGAGCAATCTACAATGAGCAGTTCTTC. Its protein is CASSSLAGAIYNEQFF.

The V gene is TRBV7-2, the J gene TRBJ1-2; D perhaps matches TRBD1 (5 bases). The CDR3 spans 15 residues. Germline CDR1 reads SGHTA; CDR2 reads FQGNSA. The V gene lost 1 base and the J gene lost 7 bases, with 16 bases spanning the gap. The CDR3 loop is CASSLVFGTSGGYTF. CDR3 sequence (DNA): TGTGCCAGCAGCTTAGTTTTTGGGACCTCGGGTGGCTACACCTTC.

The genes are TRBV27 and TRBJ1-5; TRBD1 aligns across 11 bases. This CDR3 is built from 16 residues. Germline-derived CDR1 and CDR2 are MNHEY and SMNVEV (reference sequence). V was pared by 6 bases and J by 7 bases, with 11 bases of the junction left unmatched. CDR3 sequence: CASSSRTGGFGQPQHF. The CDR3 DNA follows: TGTGCCAGCAGCTCTCGGACAGGGGGCTTTGGACAGCCCCAGCATTTT.

CDR3 loop: CASSLVWDRGYEQYF. Written as DNA, the CDR3 is TGTGCCAGCAGCTTAGTATGGGACAGGGGGTACGAGCAGTACTTC. The chain couples TRBV7-9 to TRBJ2-7; 11 nucleotides match TRBD1. Trimming took 1 base from V and 4 from J; bases not matched to a gene: 3. CDR3 size: 15 residues. In germline, CDR1 is SEHNR, CDR2 FQNEAQ (reference sequence).

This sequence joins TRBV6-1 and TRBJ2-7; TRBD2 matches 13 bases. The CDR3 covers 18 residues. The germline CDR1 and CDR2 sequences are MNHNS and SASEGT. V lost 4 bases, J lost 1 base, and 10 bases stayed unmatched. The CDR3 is CASSALPGLAGVSYEQYF. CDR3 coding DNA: TGTGCCAGCAGTGCCCTCCCTGGACTAGCGGGAGTATCCTACGAGCAGTACTTC.

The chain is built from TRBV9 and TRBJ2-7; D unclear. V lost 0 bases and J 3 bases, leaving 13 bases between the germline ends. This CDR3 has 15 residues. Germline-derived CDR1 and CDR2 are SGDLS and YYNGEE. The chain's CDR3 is CASSVGSELYYEQYF. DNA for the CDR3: TGTGCCAGCAGCGTAGGATCAGAATTATACTACGAGCAGTACTTC.

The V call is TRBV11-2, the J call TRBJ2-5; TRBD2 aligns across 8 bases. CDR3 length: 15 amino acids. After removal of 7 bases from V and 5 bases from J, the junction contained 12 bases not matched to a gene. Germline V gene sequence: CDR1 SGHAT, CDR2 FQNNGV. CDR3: CASTLLIAGTETQYF. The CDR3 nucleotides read TGTGCCAGCACCCTTCTTATAGCGGGGACGGAGACCCAGTACTTC.

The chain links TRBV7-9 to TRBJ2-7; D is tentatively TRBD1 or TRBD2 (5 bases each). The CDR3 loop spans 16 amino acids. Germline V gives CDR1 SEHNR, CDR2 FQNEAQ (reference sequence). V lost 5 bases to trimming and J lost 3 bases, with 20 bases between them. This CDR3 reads CASSPGPGKAFYEQYF. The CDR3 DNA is TGTGCCAGCAGCCCGGGGCCGGGCAAAGCCTTCTACGAGCAGTACTTC.

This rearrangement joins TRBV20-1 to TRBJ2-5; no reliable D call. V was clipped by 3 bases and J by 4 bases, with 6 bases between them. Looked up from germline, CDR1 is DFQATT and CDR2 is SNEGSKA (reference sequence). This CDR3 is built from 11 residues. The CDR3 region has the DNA TGCAGTGCTAGCATAAGAGAGACCCAGTACTTC. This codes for CSASIRETQYF.

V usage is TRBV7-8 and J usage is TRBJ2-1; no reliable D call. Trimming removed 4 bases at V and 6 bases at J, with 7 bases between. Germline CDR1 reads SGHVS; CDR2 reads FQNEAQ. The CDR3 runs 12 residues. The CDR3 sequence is CASSYPANEQFF. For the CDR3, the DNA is TGTGCCAGCAGCTACCCGGCCAATGAGCAGTTCTTC.

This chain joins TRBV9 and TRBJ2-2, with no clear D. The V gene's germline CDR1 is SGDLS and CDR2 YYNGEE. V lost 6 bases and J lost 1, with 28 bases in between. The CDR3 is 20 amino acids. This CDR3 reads CASTVCGIKISDQNTGELFF. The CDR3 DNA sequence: TGTGCCAGCACCGTCTGCGGAATAAAGATATCAGACCAGAACACCGGGGAGCTGTTTTTT.

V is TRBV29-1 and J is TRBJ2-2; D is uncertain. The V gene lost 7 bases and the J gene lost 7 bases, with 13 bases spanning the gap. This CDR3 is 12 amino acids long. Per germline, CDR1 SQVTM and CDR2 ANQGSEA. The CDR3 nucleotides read TGCAGCGCCTCGCTTGTCGACGGGGAGCTGTTTTTT. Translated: CSASLVDGELFF.